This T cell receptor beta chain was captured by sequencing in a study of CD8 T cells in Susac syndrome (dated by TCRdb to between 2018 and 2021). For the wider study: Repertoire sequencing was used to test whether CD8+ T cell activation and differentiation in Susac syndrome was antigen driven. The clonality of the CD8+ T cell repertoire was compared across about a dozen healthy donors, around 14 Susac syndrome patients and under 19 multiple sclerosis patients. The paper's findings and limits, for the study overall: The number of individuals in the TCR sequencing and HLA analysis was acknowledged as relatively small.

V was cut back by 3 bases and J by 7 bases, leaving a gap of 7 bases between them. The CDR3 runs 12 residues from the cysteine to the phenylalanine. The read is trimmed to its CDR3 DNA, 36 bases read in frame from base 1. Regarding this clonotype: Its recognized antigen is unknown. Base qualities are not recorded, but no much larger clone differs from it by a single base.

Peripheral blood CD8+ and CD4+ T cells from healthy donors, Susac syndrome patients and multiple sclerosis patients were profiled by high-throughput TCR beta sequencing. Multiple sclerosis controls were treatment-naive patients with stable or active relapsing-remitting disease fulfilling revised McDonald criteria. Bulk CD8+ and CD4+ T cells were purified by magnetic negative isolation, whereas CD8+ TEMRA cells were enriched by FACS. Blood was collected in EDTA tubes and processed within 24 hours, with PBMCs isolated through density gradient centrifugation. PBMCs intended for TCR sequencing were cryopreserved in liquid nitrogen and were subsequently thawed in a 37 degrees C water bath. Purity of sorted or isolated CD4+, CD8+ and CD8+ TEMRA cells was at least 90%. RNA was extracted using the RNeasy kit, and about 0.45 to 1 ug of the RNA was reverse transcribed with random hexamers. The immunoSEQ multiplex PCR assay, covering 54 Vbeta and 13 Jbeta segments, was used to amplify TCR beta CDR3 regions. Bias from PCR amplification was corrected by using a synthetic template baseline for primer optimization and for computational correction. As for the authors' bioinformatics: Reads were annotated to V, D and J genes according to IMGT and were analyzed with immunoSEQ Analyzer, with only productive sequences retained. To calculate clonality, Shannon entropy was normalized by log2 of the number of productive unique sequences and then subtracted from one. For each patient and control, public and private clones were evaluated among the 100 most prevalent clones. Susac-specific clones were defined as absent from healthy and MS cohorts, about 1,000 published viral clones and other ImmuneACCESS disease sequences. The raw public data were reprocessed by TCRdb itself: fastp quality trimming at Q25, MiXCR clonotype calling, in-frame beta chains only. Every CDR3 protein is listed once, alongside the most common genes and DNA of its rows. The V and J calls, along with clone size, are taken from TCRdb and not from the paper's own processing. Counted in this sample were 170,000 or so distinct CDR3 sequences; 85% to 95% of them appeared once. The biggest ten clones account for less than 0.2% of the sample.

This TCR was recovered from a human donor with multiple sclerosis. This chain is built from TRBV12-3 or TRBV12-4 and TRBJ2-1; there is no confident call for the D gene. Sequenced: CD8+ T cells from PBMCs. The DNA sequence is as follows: TGTGCCAGCAGTTTTATCCCGAATGAGCAGTTCTTC. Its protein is CASSFIPNEQFF.